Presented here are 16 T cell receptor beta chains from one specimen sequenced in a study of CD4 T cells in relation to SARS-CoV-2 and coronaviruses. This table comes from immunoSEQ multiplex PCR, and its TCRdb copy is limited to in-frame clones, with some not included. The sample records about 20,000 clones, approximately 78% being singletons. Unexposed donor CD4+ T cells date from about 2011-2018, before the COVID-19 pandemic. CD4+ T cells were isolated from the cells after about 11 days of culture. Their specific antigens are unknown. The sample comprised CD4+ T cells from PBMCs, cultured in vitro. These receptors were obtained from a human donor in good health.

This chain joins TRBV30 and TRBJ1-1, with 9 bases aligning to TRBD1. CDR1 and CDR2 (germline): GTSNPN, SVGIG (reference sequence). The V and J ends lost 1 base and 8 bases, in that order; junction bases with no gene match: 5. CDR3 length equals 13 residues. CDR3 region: CAWSETGQGEAFF. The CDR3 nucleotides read TGTGCCTGGAGTGAGACGGGACAGGGAGAAGCTTTCTTT.

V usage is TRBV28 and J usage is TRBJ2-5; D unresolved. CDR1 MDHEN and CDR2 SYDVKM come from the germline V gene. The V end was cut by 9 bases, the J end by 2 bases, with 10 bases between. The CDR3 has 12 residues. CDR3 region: CASQTLQETQYF. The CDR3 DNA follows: TGTGCCAGTCAGACACTACAAGAGACCCAGTACTTC.

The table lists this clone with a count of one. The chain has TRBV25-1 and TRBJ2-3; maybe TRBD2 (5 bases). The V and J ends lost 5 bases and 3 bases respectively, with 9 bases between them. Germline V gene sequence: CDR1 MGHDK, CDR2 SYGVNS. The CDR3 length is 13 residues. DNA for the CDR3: TGTGCCAGCAGTTCTCCGGGAACAGATACGCAGTATTTT. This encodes CASSSPGTDTQYF.

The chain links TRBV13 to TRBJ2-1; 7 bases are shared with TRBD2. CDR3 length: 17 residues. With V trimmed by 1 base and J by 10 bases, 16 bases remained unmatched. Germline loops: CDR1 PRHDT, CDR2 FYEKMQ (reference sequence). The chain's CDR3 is CASSLEASGLESGEQFF. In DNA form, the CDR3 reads TGTGCCAGCAGCTTAGAGGCTAGCGGTTTGGAAAGTGGCGAGCAGTTCTTC.

CDR3 coding DNA: TGTGCCAGCAGCCCCGGACATTCTCCTACTGAAGCTTTCTTT. Its protein is CASSPGHSPTEAFF. The genes are TRBV28 and TRBJ1-1; D is possibly TRBD1 (5 bases). Germline CDR1 reads MDHEN; CDR2 reads SYDVKM. This CDR3 has 14 amino acids. Trimming took 6 bases from V and 5 from J, leaving 16 bases between them.

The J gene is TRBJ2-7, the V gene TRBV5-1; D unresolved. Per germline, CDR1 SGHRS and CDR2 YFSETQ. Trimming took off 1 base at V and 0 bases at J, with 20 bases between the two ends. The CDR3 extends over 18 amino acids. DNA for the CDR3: TGCGCCAGCAGCTTGAGGGCCGCGTTGGATCCAAGCTCCTACGAGCAGTACTTC. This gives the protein CASSLRAALDPSSYEQYF.

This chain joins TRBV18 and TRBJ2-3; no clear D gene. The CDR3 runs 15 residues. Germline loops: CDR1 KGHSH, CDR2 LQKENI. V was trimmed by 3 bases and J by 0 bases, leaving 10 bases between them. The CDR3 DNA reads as TGTGCCAGCTCACCCTCCTGGGGAAGCACAGATACGCAGTATTTT. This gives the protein CASSPSWGSTDTQYF.

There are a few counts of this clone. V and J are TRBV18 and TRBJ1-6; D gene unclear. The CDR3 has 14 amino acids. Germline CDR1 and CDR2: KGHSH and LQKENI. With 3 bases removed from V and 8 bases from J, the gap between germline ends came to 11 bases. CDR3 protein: CASSPNPWDSPLHF. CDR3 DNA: TGTGCCAGCTCACCTAACCCATGGGATTCACCCCTCCACTTT. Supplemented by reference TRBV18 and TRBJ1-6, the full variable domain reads NAGVMQNPRHLVRRRGQEARLRCSPMKGHSHVYWYRQLPEEGLKFMVYLQKENIIDESGMPKERFSAEFPKEGPSILRIQQVVRGDSAAYFCASSPNPWDSPLHFGNGTRLTVT.

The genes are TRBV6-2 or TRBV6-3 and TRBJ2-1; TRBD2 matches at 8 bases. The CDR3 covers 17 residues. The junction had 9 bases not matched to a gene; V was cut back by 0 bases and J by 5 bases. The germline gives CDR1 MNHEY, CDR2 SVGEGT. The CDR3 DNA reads TGTGCCAGCAGTTACTCCCGCAGCGGGAGTATCCACAATGAGCAGTTCTTC. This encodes CASSYSRSGSIHNEQFF.

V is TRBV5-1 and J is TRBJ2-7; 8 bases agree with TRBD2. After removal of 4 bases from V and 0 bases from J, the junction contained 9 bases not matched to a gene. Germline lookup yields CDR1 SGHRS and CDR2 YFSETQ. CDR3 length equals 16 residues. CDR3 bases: TGCGCCAGCAGCCCCGGCAGGGCGGGAGGCTCCTACGAGCAGTACTTC. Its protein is CASSPGRAGGSYEQYF.

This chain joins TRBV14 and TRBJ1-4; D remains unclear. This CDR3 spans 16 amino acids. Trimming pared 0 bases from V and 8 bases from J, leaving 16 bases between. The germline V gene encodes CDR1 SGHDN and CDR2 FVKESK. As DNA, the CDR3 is TGTGCCAGCAGCCAAGATTCGGGGAAAGCAAAAGAAAAACTGTTTTTT. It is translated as CASSQDSGKAKEKLFF.

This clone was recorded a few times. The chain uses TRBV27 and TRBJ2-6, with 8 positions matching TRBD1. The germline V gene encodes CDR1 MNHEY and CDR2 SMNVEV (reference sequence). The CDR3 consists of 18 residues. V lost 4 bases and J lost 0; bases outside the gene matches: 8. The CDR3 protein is CASSSLGQVFSGANVLTF. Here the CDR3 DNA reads TGTGCCAGCAGTTCCTTGGGACAGGTCTTCTCTGGGGCCAACGTCCTGACTTTC.

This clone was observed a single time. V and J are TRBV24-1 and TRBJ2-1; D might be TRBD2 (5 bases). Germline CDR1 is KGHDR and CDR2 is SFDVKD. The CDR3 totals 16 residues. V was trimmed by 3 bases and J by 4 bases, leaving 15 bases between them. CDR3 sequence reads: CATSDPTSRGYNEQFF. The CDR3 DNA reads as TGTGCCACCAGTGATCCGACTTCCCGGGGATACAATGAGCAGTTCTTC.

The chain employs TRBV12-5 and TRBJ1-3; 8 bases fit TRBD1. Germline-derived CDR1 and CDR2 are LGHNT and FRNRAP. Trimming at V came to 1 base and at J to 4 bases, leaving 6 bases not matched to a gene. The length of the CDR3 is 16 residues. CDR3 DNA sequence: TGTGCTAGTGGTTTGGGGACAGGGTTTGGGGGAAACACCATATATTTT. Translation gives CASGLGTGFGGNTIYF.

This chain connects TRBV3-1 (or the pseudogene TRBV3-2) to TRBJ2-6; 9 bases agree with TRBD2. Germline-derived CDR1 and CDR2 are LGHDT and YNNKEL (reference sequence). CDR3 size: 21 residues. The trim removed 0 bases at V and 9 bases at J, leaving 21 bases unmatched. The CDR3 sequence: CASSQDRVRLAGYPPFNVLTF. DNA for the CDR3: TGTGCCAGCAGCCAAGATCGGGTCCGGCTAGCGGGATATCCCCCCTTCAACGTCCTGACTTTC.

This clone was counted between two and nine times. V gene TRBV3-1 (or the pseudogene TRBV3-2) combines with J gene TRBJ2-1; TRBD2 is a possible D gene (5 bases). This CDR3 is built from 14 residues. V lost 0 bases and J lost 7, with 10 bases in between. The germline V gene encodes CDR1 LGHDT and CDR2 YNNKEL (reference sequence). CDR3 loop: CASSQDSRRNEQFF. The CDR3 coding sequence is TGTGCCAGCAGCCAAGATTCGAGGAGGAATGAGCAGTTCTTC.